This T cell receptor (beta chain) was captured by sequencing in a study of OX40 agonist ivuxolimab in advanced cancers. Libraries were prepared by immunoSEQ multiplex PCR; TCRdb keeps only in-frame clonotypes and omits some of them. This repertoire shows about 62,000 clones, roughly 85% found once; its top ten account for over 3.5%. Germline CDR1 is GTSNPN and CDR2 is SVGIG (reference sequence). This CDR3 region has 15 residues. Trimming stripped 0 bases from V and 2 bases from J, with 11 bases between. The clonotype originates from an adult with an advanced solid tumor such as melanoma, head and neck, liver or kidney cancer. Sequences were derived from CD4+ or CD8+ T cells sorted from blood, sampled in a trial of the OX40 agonist ivuxolimab. This sequence joins TRBV30 and TRBJ1-3; D is undetermined. In DNA form, the CDR3 reads TGTGCCTGGAGTGTACTGGCTCCTCCTGGAAACACCATATATTTT. Translation: CAWSVLAPPGNTIYF.